The next 25 T cell receptor beta chains were all read from a single sample in a study of a mutant IDH1 vaccine in newly diagnosed glioma. Libraries were prepared by immunoSEQ multiplex PCR; TCRdb keeps only in-frame clonotypes and omits some of them. The profile covers tens of thousands of clones, with 70% to 80% appearing a single time and about 8.2% taken by the ten largest. The time point here: week 11, during vaccination. A single vaccine dose contained 300 ug of mutant IDH1 20-mer peptide, and topical imiquimod was used with it. No antigen has been assigned to these receptors. The source material was PBMCs, sampled from a glioma patient whose treatment included an IDH1 peptide vaccine. The source of these receptors is a man aged 40-50 years with glioma.

The chain employs TRBV21-1 and TRBJ1-1. TRBV21-1 is a pseudogene locus. The CDR3 has 16 residues. CDR3 in amino acids: CASRPLRGWSGTEAFF. Here the CDR3 DNA reads TGTGCCAGCAGGCCTTTGAGAGGGTGGAGTGGCACTGAAGCTTTCTTT.

The rearrangement links TRBV9 to TRBJ2-3; 9 nucleotides line up with TRBD2. The germline CDR1 and CDR2 sequences are SGDLS and YYNGEE. The CDR3 consists of 17 residues. Germline trimming cut 0 bases from V and 6 bases from J; bases unmatched to any gene: 11. The CDR3 sequence: CASSVGIAGEVGDTQYF. The CDR3, as DNA: TGTGCCAGCAGCGTAGGTATAGCGGGAGAGGTCGGGGATACGCAGTATTTT.

V is TRBV4-1 and J is TRBJ2-3; TRBD2 matches at 7 bases. V lost 2 bases and J lost 2; bases outside the gene matches: 7. The CDR3 length is 16 residues. Germline V CDR1 and CDR2: MGHRA, YSYEKL. The CDR3, as DNA: TGCGCCAGCAGCCAATGGTCTAGCGGATTCACAGATACGCAGTATTTT. Its translation: CASSQWSSGFTDTQYF.

As regards this clone: Distinct nucleotide sequences in the sample also encode this CDR3. The genes are TRBV27 and TRBJ1-5; 8 bases match TRBD1. The CDR3 runs to 15 residues. The V gene's germline CDR1 is MNHEY and CDR2 SMNVEV (reference sequence). The junction had 7 bases not matched to a gene; V was cut back by 4 bases and J by 5 bases. The CDR3 region is CASSSSTGEDQPQHF. The DNA for the CDR3 is TGTGCCAGCAGTTCCTCGACAGGGGAGGATCAGCCCCAGCATTTT.

The chain links TRBV14 to TRBJ2-4, with 7 bases that match TRBD1. Germline CDR1 is SGHDN and CDR2 is FVKESK. Trimming at V came to 0 bases and at J to 7 bases, leaving 0 bases not matched to a gene. CDR3 length: 13 residues. This CDR3 is CASSQDRGNIQYF. As DNA, the CDR3 is TGTGCCAGCAGCCAAGACAGGGGGAACATTCAGTACTTC.

V usage is TRBV6-1 and J usage is TRBJ2-1; 9 nucleotides match TRBD2. Per germline, CDR1 MNHNS and CDR2 SASEGT. The CDR3 covers 16 residues. Trimming at V came to 1 base and at J to 7 bases, leaving 8 bases not matched to a gene. The CDR3 nucleotides read TGTGCCAGCAGTGAAGGATGGTTAGCGGGAGATAATGAGCAGTTCTTC. It yields the protein CASSEGWLAGDNEQFF.

The gene calls are TRBV18 and TRBJ1-4, with a possible D match to TRBD1 (5 bases). The CDR3 spans 17 residues. The ends were cut back, 0 bases at V and 0 bases at J, with 11 bases in the middle. Germline CDR1 reads KGHSH; CDR2 reads LQKENI. The CDR3 is CASSPPLKGATNEKLFF. The CDR3 DNA sequence: TGTGCCAGCTCACCACCGTTAAAAGGGGCAACTAATGAAAAACTGTTTTTT.

The chain has TRBV28 and TRBJ2-7; 10 positions agree with TRBD2. Germline V gene data show CDR1 as MDHEN and CDR2 as SYDVKM. After removal of 7 bases from V and 0 bases from J, the junction contained 12 bases not matched to a gene. CDR3 length: 17 amino acids. The CDR3 region is CASTKAGGITYSYEQYF. CDR3 nucleotides: TGTGCCAGCACCAAAGCGGGAGGGATTACTTACTCCTACGAGCAGTACTTC.

The CDR3, as DNA: TGTGCCAGCAGCTCACAGAATCATGAGCAGTTCTTC. Translated, it gives CASSSQNHEQFF. This chain uses TRBV7-9 with TRBJ2-1; D remains ambiguous. This CDR3 contains 12 residues. V was cut by 4 bases and J by 8 bases, with 9 bases left in between. Germline loops: CDR1 SEHNR, CDR2 FQNEAQ (reference sequence).

The J gene is TRBJ2-7, the V gene TRBV18; D might be TRBD1 (6 bases). CDR3 size: 14 residues. Germline V lookup: CDR1 KGHSH, CDR2 LQKENI. Trimming stripped 2 bases from V and 5 bases from J, with 13 bases between. The CDR3 coding sequence is TGTGCCAGCTCACCAGAGCCGCCAGGGGACGAGCAGTACGTC. It is translated as CASSPEPPGDEQYV.

V usage is TRBV10-2 and J usage is TRBJ1-3; D not resolved. The germline CDR1 and CDR2 sequences are WSHSY and SAAADI. The CDR3 contains 16 residues. Trimming removed 3 bases at V and 0 bases at J, with 12 bases between. The CDR3 sequence is CASSELGMSSGNTIYF. The CDR3 DNA follows: TGCGCCAGCAGTGAACTGGGGATGAGCTCTGGAAACACCATATATTTT.

The chain combines TRBV11-2 with TRBJ2-1, with TRBD2 matching 15 bases. V lost 5 bases, J lost 10 bases, and 12 bases stayed unmatched. CDR1 and CDR2 (germline): SGHAT, FQNNGV. CDR3 length: 17 residues. The DNA for the CDR3 is TGTGCCAGCAGCAAAACACGGACTAGCGGGAGGGTATGGGAGCAGTTCTTC. This codes for CASSKTRTSGRVWEQFF.

The chain couples TRBV2 to TRBJ2-6; no firm D call. The CDR3 covers 17 residues. Trimming removed 3 bases at V and 0 bases at J, with 12 bases between. Germline V gene data show CDR1 as SNHLY and CDR2 as FYNNEI. The CDR3 is CASSDGWRSSGANVLTF. In DNA form, the CDR3 reads TGTGCCAGCAGTGACGGTTGGCGGAGCTCTGGGGCCAACGTCCTGACTTTC.

The gene calls are TRBV11-1 and TRBJ2-6, with D perhaps assigned TRBD1 or TRBD2 (5 bases each). Germline V gene data show CDR1 as SGHAT and CDR2 as FQDESV (reference sequence). V dropped 2 bases and J dropped 2 bases, with 13 bases sitting between them. The CDR3 length is 17 residues. CDR3 DNA: TGTGCCAGCAGCTTATTCACACGGGGCGCTGGGGCCAACGTCCTGACTTTC. It encodes CASSLFTRGAGANVLTF.

The chain recombines TRBV4-1 with TRBJ2-5; 9 bases fit TRBD1. CDR3 size: 17 residues. Germline-derived CDR1 and CDR2 are MGHRA and YSYEKL. After removal of 0 bases from V and 4 bases from J, the junction contained 9 bases not matched to a gene. CDR3 in amino acids: CASSQDLGQGIGETQYF. The CDR3 region has the DNA TGCGCCAGCAGCCAAGACCTAGGACAGGGGATAGGAGAGACCCAGTACTTC.

V usage is TRBV7-8 and J usage is TRBJ2-2, with D perhaps matching TRBD1 (6 bases). Trimming stripped 8 bases from V and 5 bases from J, with 18 bases between. CDR3 length equals 15 residues. Germline-derived CDR1 and CDR2 are SGHVS and FQNEAQ. CDR3 sequence reads: CASYTPQGWTGELFF. The CDR3 nucleotides read TGTGCCAGCTACACGCCCCAGGGGTGGACCGGGGAGCTGTTTTTT.

The CDR3 here is CASSSQGDTQYF. CDR3 sequence (DNA): TGCGCCAGCAGCTCACAGGGAGATACGCAGTATTTT. J is TRBJ2-3 and V is TRBV5-1, with D possibly being TRBD1 (6 bases). Germline assignment: CDR1 SGHRS and CDR2 YFSETQ. CDR3 length equals 12 residues. The V gene lost 3 bases and the J gene lost 5 bases, with 7 bases spanning the gap.

The rearrangement uses TRBV10-3 and TRBJ2-1; 9 nucleotides agree with TRBD2. V lost 3 bases and J lost 10; bases outside the gene matches: 7. Germline CDR1 and CDR2: ENHRY and SYGVKD. This CDR3 comprises 14 residues. The CDR3 region has the DNA TGTGCCATCAGTGAAGGCGGGAGGGTGAACGAGCAGTTCTTC. The encoded protein is CAISEGGRVNEQFF.

This clone was detected only a few times. The rearrangement links TRBV5-1 to TRBJ1-2; D is undetermined. The V end was cut by 0 bases, the J end by 5 bases, with 8 bases between. In germline, CDR1 is SGHRS, CDR2 YFSETQ. This CDR3 comprises 13 residues. CDR3 DNA sequence: TGCGCCAGCAGCTTGGACCCTAGATATGGCTACACCTTC. Its protein is CASSLDPRYGYTF.

This sequence joins TRBV18 and TRBJ2-5; tentatively, D is TRBD1 or TRBD2 (5 bases each). Trimming stripped 3 bases from V and 5 bases from J, with 16 bases between. The CDR3 consists of 15 residues. Germline CDR1 reads KGHSH; CDR2 reads LQKENI. The CDR3 spells CASSPIRDDGETQYF. CDR3 nucleotide sequence: TGTGCCAGCTCACCGATTCGGGACGACGGGGAGACCCAGTACTTC.

V usage is TRBV7-2 and J usage is TRBJ1-2, with D uncertain. The V end was cut by 5 bases, the J end by 1 base, with 11 bases between. Germline CDR1 SGHTA, CDR2 FQGNSA. The CDR3 sequence is 14 residues long. The CDR3 DNA reads TGTGCCAGCAGCCCCGCCGGGGTTAACTATGGCTACACCTTC. It specifies CASSPAGVNYGYTF.

V gene TRBV5-1 combines with J gene TRBJ2-2; D is uncertain. This CDR3 has 16 residues. CDR1 and CDR2 (germline): SGHRS, YFSETQ. Trimming stripped 0 bases from V and 3 bases from J, with 12 bases between. The CDR3 DNA is TGCGCCAGCAGCTTGGCCGGCGACTTATACACCGGGGAGCTGTTTTTT. Encoded protein: CASSLAGDLYTGELFF.

CDR3 sequence: CASRPRGQGQETQYF. The CDR3 DNA sequence: TGTGCCAGCAGACCAAGGGGTCAGGGGCAGGAGACCCAGTACTTC. The rearrangement joins TRBV7-9 to TRBJ2-5; possible D gene TRBD1, 6 bases. The CDR3 runs to 15 residues. V lost 6 bases and J 5 bases, leaving 19 bases between the germline ends. Germline lookup yields CDR1 SEHNR and CDR2 FQNEAQ (reference sequence).

V usage is TRBV4-2 and J usage is TRBJ2-1, with a weak D call TRBD2 (6 bases). Trimming cost V 4 bases and J 8 bases, with 21 bases left between them. The CDR3 consists of 16 residues. The germline CDR1 and CDR2 sequences are LGHNA and YNFKEQ. The CDR3 sequence: CASSRLSGDGAYEQFF. The CDR3 DNA reads as TGTGCCAGCAGCCGGCTGTCGGGGGATGGGGCATATGAGCAGTTCTTC.

V gene TRBV6-1 combines with J gene TRBJ2-3, with 7 nucleotides matching TRBD2. Germline assignment: CDR1 MNHNS and CDR2 SASEGT. The junction had 3 bases not matched to a gene; V was cut back by 0 bases and J by 0 bases. The CDR3 extends over 16 amino acids. The CDR3 loop reads CASSEAPAGSTDTQYF. In DNA, the CDR3 is TGTGCCAGCAGTGAAGCCCCAGCGGGGAGCACAGATACGCAGTATTTT.